This paragraph covers one T cell receptor (beta chain) sequence. Antigen unknown. The data derive from a study of shared clonotypes between healthy human individuals. Overall study: CD4 naive and memory got three plates each, CD8 naive two, CD8 memory one.

Study-level results: Naive CD4 clonotypes overlapped across a handful of donors at roughly 5%.

In germline, CDR1 is SGDLS, CDR2 YYNGEE. Germline trimming cut 4 bases from V and 5 bases from J; bases unmatched to any gene: 14. This CDR3 is 16 amino acids long. In the CD4+ fraction, cells were divided into CD45RA+ naive and CD45RA-negative memory subsets. As processed by the authors: Filtering was not the same, since immunoSEQ gave junction-only sequences without quality scores. TCRdb keeps only in-frame clones here, not all; method: immunoSEQ multiplex PCR. The V and J calls and clone size are taken from that table; D and trimming were inferred from the DNA. Among millions of clones listed, roughly 94% were seen once.

The chain couples TRBV9 to TRBJ1-1; 7 nucleotides align to TRBD1. Sequenced: naive CD4+ T cells sorted from blood. Subset specified: CD45RA+ positively selected. The source is a man between 18 and 29 years old in good health. For the CDR3, the DNA is TGTGCCAGCAGCATAAACTTAGGGGGCCTCGGGACTGAAGCTTTCTTT. This sequence encodes CASSINLGGLGTEAFF.